The 27 T cell receptor beta chains below come from one sample, sequenced in a study of shared clonotypes between healthy human individuals. Terminally differentiated effector memory CD45RA+ cells were excluded from the naive CD8 cells, which were CD45RO-negative and positively selected for CCR7. The method was immunoSEQ multiplex PCR; TCRdb's version includes in-frame clones alone and lacks a portion of them. The sample includes over 750,000 clones, about 96% of them seen just once. The sequencing input was naive CD8+ T cells sorted from blood. The receptors come from a young man in good health.

V is TRBV10-3 and J is TRBJ2-1, with 9 bases aligning to TRBD1. V was pared by 4 bases and J by 7 bases, with 11 bases of the junction left unmatched. Germline V gene lookup returns CDR1 ENHRY and CDR2 SYGVKD. The CDR3 length is 16 residues. This CDR3 is CAISASPGTGKNEQFF. The CDR3 nucleotides read TGTGCCATCAGTGCTTCCCCCGGGACAGGGAAGAATGAGCAGTTCTTC.

V gene TRBV11-2 combines with J gene TRBJ1-1; the D is unclear. The V end was cut by 8 bases, the J end by 8 bases, with 18 bases between. Germline V gene data show CDR1 as SGHAT and CDR2 as FQNNGV. The CDR3 spans 13 residues. The DNA for the CDR3 is TGTGCCAGCGTTAAGCATCGGACGGACGAAGCTTTCTTT. Encoded protein: CASVKHRTDEAFF.

This clone was observed a single time. The genes are TRBV7-8 and TRBJ2-1; TRBD2 might be the D (5 bases). The V end was cut by 3 bases, the J end by 4 bases, with 10 bases between. Germline CDR1 and CDR2: SGHVS and FQNEAQ. The CDR3 loop spans 14 amino acids. CDR3 residues: CASSFGGSYNEQFF. CDR3 nucleotides: TGTGCCAGCAGCTTCGGCGGGTCATACAATGAGCAGTTCTTC.

V is TRBV7-8 and J is TRBJ2-5; D might be TRBD1 (6 bases). This CDR3 region has 15 residues. Germline lookup yields CDR1 SGHVS and CDR2 FQNEAQ. The germline V and J ends were trimmed by 1 base and 2 bases, with 11 bases remaining between them. The CDR3 protein is CASSLGDRRQETQYF. The DNA for the CDR3 is TGTGCCAGCAGCTTAGGTGACAGGCGGCAAGAGACCCAGTACTTC.

The chain links TRBV7-8 to TRBJ2-5; possible D gene TRBD1, 5 bases. Trimming pared 6 bases from V and 2 bases from J, leaving 13 bases between. This CDR3 spans 14 amino acids. From germline, CDR1 is SGHVS and CDR2 FQNEAQ. The CDR3 nucleotides read TGTGCCAGCAGTCCATTGGGGCCACAAGAGACCCAGTACTTC. Residues: CASSPLGPQETQYF.

The chain recombines TRBV28 with TRBJ2-1; D remains ambiguous. Trimming removed 2 bases at V and 5 bases at J, with 16 bases between. Germline CDR1 reads MDHEN; CDR2 reads SYDVKM. This CDR3 comprises 16 residues. The CDR3, as DNA: TGTGCCAGCAGTTTAGTTGCAGGAAACCTTAACAATGAGCAGTTCTTC. It yields the protein CASSLVAGNLNNEQFF.

The chain recombines TRBV11-3 with TRBJ2-1, with D possibly matching TRBD2 (6 bases). CDR3 length: 17 residues. Germline V lookup: CDR1 SGHNT, CDR2 YENEEA. The V gene lost 7 bases and the J gene lost 0 bases, with 19 bases spanning the gap. The CDR3 is CASTPARRAVSYNEQFF. The CDR3 DNA reads TGTGCCAGCACCCCTGCGCGGAGGGCCGTCTCCTACAATGAGCAGTTCTTC.

The rearrangement joins TRBV28 to TRBJ1-5, with a tentative D call TRBD1 (6 bases). Trimming took 6 bases from V and 2 from J, leaving 14 bases between them. The length of the CDR3 is 15 residues. CDR1 MDHEN and CDR2 SYDVKM come from the germline V gene. CDR3 protein: CASRGGQLGNQPQHF. The CDR3 DNA reads as TGTGCCAGCAGGGGAGGACAGCTCGGCAATCAGCCCCAGCATTTT.

V and J are TRBV7-9 and TRBJ2-2; D is undetermined. The CDR3 loop spans 16 amino acids. The germline V gene has CDR1 SEHNR and CDR2 FQNEAQ (reference sequence). The V and J ends lost 4 bases and 0 bases respectively, with 12 bases between them. CDR3 in amino acids: CASSSSAIANTGELFF. The DNA of the CDR3 is TGTGCCAGCAGCTCAAGCGCGATAGCGAACACCGGGGAGCTGTTTTTT.

The gene calls are TRBV7-2 and TRBJ1-2; D is undetermined. V lost 10 bases and J 7 bases, leaving 13 bases between the germline ends. There are 11 residues in the CDR3. Germline lookup yields CDR1 SGHTA and CDR2 FQGNSA. The CDR3 here is CATPEAAGYTF. CDR3 coding DNA: TGTGCCACCCCTGAGGCTGCTGGCTACACCTTC.

With respect to this clone: Different DNA sequences within this sample yield the same CDR3. V and J are TRBV6-5 and TRBJ2-7; no clear D gene. The CDR3 contains 13 residues. Germline values: CDR1 MNHEY, CDR2 SVGAGI. V lost 2 bases, J lost 3 bases, and 8 bases lay in between. The CDR3 DNA sequence: TGTGCCAGCAGTTACGGAGAACTCTACGAGCAGTACTTC. Its protein is CASSYGELYEQYF.

V is TRBV9 and J is TRBJ2-7; 8 bases align to TRBD1. The CDR3 contains 14 residues. The germline CDR1 and CDR2 sequences are SGDLS and YYNGEE. With V trimmed by 3 bases and J by 3 bases, 5 bases remained unmatched. CDR3 DNA sequence: TGTGCCAGCAGCGCACGGACAGGGAACTACGAGCAGTACTTC. This encodes CASSARTGNYEQYF.

The chain uses TRBV9 and TRBJ1-3, with D possibly being TRBD1 (6 bases). CDR1 and CDR2 (germline): SGDLS, YYNGEE. This CDR3 is built from 15 residues. Trimming removed 0 bases from V and 4 bases from J, with 11 bases in between. The CDR3: CASSVEGTYGNTIYF. In DNA, the CDR3 is TGTGCCAGCAGCGTAGAGGGGACATACGGAAACACCATATATTTT.

This CDR3 is CASSQGRSITNNQPQHF. The DNA for the CDR3 is TGCGCCAGCAGCCAGGGGCGCTCAATCACCAACAATCAGCCCCAGCATTTT. The J gene is TRBJ1-5, the V gene TRBV4-1; a weak D match, TRBD1 (5 bases). Germline CDR1 is MGHRA and CDR2 is YSYEKL. V was trimmed by 3 bases and J by 3 bases, leaving 18 bases between them. The CDR3 is 17 amino acids.

V and J are TRBV30 and TRBJ2-3; D remains ambiguous. V lost 2 bases and J lost 2, with 11 bases in between. Germline values: CDR1 GTSNPN, CDR2 SVGIG (reference sequence). The CDR3 is 14 amino acids. In nucleotides, the CDR3 is TGTGCCTGGAGTTTAGTCTTACACACAGATACGCAGTATTTT. This codes for CAWSLVLHTDTQYF.

A single count supports this clone. The chain uses TRBV6-6 and TRBJ1-2, with 7 nucleotides matching TRBD1. J was trimmed by 9 bases and V by 5 bases; bases with no gene match: 9. Germline assignment: CDR1 MNHNY and CDR2 SVGAGI (reference sequence). The CDR3 sequence is 13 residues long. The CDR3 coding sequence is TGTGCCAGCAGTGGAAACCCACAGGGGCGCTACACCTTC. This translates into CASSGNPQGRYTF.

CDR3 coding DNA: TGTGCCAGCATGGTAATCGGCTACGAGCAGTACTTC. This translates into CASMVIGYEQYF. The V and J genes are TRBV27 and TRBJ2-7; D unclear. Deletions cut 7 bases from V and 3 bases from J, with 10 bases between. The CDR3 consists of 12 residues. Germline V gene lookup returns CDR1 MNHEY and CDR2 SMNVEV (reference sequence).

The rearrangement uses TRBV4-1 and TRBJ2-7; D call uncertain. This CDR3 spans 14 amino acids. Per germline, CDR1 MGHRA and CDR2 YSYEKL. V gave up 0 bases and J gave up 0 bases, with 6 bases separating them. The CDR3 bases are TGCGCCAGCAGCCAAGAAATACTCTCCTACGAGCAGTACTTC. Protein product: CASSQEILSYEQYF.

The chain joins TRBV5-8 to TRBJ2-7; TRBD2 matches at 8 bases. The trim removed 4 bases at V and 3 bases at J, leaving 6 bases unmatched. This CDR3 spans 14 amino acids. In germline, CDR1 is SGHTS, CDR2 YDEGEE. The CDR3 DNA sequence: TGTGCCAGCAGCGGACTAGCCGACGACTACGAGCAGTACTTC. Translating gives CASSGLADDYEQYF.

The chain joins TRBV11-2 to TRBJ1-2; D uncertain. Trimming stripped 2 bases from V and 6 bases from J, with 10 bases between. Germline loops: CDR1 SGHAT, CDR2 FQNNGV. The CDR3 consists of 13 residues. CDR3 region: CASSLSGSHGYTF. The DNA for the CDR3 is TGTGCCAGCAGCTTATCGGGGTCACATGGCTACACCTTC.

The CDR3 DNA sequence: TGTGCCAGCAGCTTAGGGGACGGGGGCAATGAAAAACTGTTTTTT. It is translated as CASSLGDGGNEKLFF. This sequence joins TRBV7-2 and TRBJ1-4, with D possibly TRBD1 on 6 matching bases. V was trimmed by 1 base and J by 5 bases, leaving 11 bases between them. The germline gives CDR1 SGHTA, CDR2 FQGNSA. The length of the CDR3 is 15 residues.

The chain carries TRBV29-1 and TRBJ2-3, with 8 bases lining up with TRBD1. This CDR3 comprises 17 residues. CDR1 is SQVTM and CDR2 is ANQGSEA in the germline V gene. With V trimmed by 3 bases and J by 2 bases, 13 bases remained unmatched. CDR3 nucleotide sequence: TGCAGCGTTGAGGGCTATCCGGGACAGGAGAACACAGATACGCAGTATTTT. Its protein product is CSVEGYPGQENTDTQYF.

The chain employs TRBV7-2 and TRBJ2-7; D is tentatively TRBD1 or TRBD2 (5 bases each). Trimming left V 1 base short and J 2 bases short, with 15 bases between. The CDR3 extends over 16 amino acids. CDR1 and CDR2 (germline): SGHTA, FQGNSA. The CDR3 reads CASSLVPGRTTYEQYF. DNA of the CDR3: TGTGCCAGCAGCTTAGTTCCGGGACGGACCACCTACGAGCAGTACTTC.

The V gene is TRBV4-3, the J gene TRBJ1-3; D call uncertain. The CDR3 has 16 amino acids. Between the trimmed V and J ends, which lost 4 bases and 2 bases, there was a span of 15 bases. CDR1 LGHNA and CDR2 YSLEER come from the germline V gene. The CDR3 coding sequence is TGCGCCAGCAGCCTTGGAGGGAGAAGGACTGGAAACACCATATATTTT. This gives the protein CASSLGGRRTGNTIYF.

The chain uses TRBV14 and TRBJ1-4; D perhaps matches TRBD1 (5 bases). With 4 bases removed from V and 3 bases from J, the gap between germline ends came to 15 bases. Looked up from germline, CDR1 is SGHDN and CDR2 is FVKESK. The CDR3 loop spans 16 amino acids. CDR3 loop: CASSPRTRGANEKLFF. The CDR3 bases are TGTGCCAGCAGCCCCCGGACGAGAGGGGCTAATGAAAAACTGTTTTTT.

This chain connects TRBV6-1 to TRBJ2-7, with D uncertain. Germline V gene data show CDR1 as MNHNS and CDR2 as SASEGT. V shed 10 bases and J shed 4 bases, with 17 bases lying between them. The CDR3 is 13 residues long. The CDR3 bases are TGTGCCACCCGAAATGGGAAAGTTTACGAGCAGTACTTC. Its translation is CATRNGKVYEQYF.

This clone was counted between two and nine times. The chain couples TRBV29-1 to TRBJ2-3; D unresolved. Germline CDR1 reads SQVTM; CDR2 reads ANQGSEA. Trimming removed 7 bases from V and 6 bases from J, with 11 bases in between. The CDR3 spans 11 residues. This CDR3 is CSAGRADTQYF. CDR3 nucleotide sequence: TGCAGCGCCGGACGGGCGGATACGCAGTATTTT.